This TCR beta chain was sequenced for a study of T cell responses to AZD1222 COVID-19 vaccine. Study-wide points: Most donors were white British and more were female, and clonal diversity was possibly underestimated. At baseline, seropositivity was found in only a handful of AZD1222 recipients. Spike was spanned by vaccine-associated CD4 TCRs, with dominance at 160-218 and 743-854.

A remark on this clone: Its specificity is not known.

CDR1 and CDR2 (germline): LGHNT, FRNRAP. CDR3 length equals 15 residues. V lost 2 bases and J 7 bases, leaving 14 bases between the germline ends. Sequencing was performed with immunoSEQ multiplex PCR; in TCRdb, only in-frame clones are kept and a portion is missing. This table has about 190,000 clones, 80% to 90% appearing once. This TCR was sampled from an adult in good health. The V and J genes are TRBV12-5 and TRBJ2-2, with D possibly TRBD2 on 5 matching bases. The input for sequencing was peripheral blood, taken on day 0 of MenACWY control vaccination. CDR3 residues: CASGLIVGVIGELFF. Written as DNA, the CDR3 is TGTGCTAGTGGTTTGATCGTCGGGGTGATCGGGGAGCTGTTTTTT.